These T cell receptor beta chains were read from a single sample in a study of CXCR3-negative and CXCR3-positive naive CD8 T cells. Reanalyzing the 5' RACE reads, TCRdb keeps one entry per CDR3 protein, without DNA. The listing records approximately 88,000 distinct CDR3 sequences. The sequenced sample was naive CXCR3+ CD8+ T cells from blood. These receptors came from a human donor in good health. Some clones in this sample may be carry-over from other donors' samples. Both conserved end residues are part of each CDR3. The order of the fields is J gene, V gene, CDR3 protein.

TRBJ2-7 | TRBV4-3 | CASSQEVTHSYEQYF
TRBJ2-1 | TRBV7-8 | CASSLDGQSSYNEQFF
TRBJ2-1 | TRBV12-3/TRBV12-4 | CASSYLAGGPLWQFF
TRBJ2-2 | TRBV28 | CASGQWGTGELFF
TRBJ2-2 | TRBV9 | CASSVARWGTGELFF
TRBJ2-7 | TRBV29-1 | CSVGGGATYEQYF
TRBJ2-7 | TRBV5-1 | CASSLSGGGYEQYF
TRBJ2-7 | TRBV15 | CATSRDGMSSYEQYF
TRBJ1-1 | TRBV29-1 | CSVEAPGIIDTEAFF
TRBJ2-7 | TRBV28 | CASKVQGYGQYF
TRBJ2-7 | TRBV27 | CASSLSGTRGSYEQYF
TRBJ2-7 | TRBV5-5 | CASSNWWDRDYEQYF
TRBJ2-1 | TRBV28 | CASSLGPLYNEQFF
TRBJ1-1 | TRBV27 | CASSLTQSTEAFF
TRBJ1-1 | TRBV25-1 | CASSDHRLNTEAFF
TRBJ2-2 | TRBV7-3 | CASSLNGDWVTGELFF
TRBJ1-5 | TRBV5-6 | CASSSTPLGEPQHF
TRBJ2-2 | TRBV6-6 | CASSRSLAGGPFTNTGELFF
TRBJ2-1 | TRBV13 | CASSSNNEQFF
TRBJ2-7 | TRBV15 | CATSRKGGGVEQYF
TRBJ2-7 | TRBV4-2 | CASSFERREKDEQYF
TRBJ2-7 | TRBV29-1 | CSVEDGTGAYEQYF
TRBJ2-2 | TRBV5-1 | CASSLSWTGEGSHTGELFF
TRBJ2-7 | TRBV29-1 | CSVFSDRGMSYEQYF
TRBJ1-2 | TRBV29-1 | CSARTADGYTF
TRBJ2-7 | TRBV29-1 | CSVPLTTLGVRQTYEQYF
TRBJ2-1 | TRBV29-1 | CSVDMTGEEQFF
TRBJ2-2 | TRBV5-4 | CASSEGTEGGLYTGELFF
TRBJ2-1 | TRBV12-3/TRBV12-4 | CAIIRGDGGREQFF
TRBJ2-7 | TRBV5-5 | CASSVLAGVREQYF
TRBJ2-5 | TRBV5-6 | CASSLVSGHHGQYF
TRBJ2-7 | TRBV25-1 | CASSENWDTHEQYF
TRBJ2-7 | TRBV12-3/TRBV12-4 | CASSATGALDEQYF
TRBJ2-3 | TRBV5-5 | CASSLAGGPTDTQYF
TRBJ1-5 | TRBV27 | CASGLTYNQPQHF
TRBJ2-5 | TRBV29-1 | CSVDMGGTQYF